These T cell receptor beta chains were read from a single sample in a study of blood T cells in healthy people across ages. Each CDR3 protein is one row after TCRdb ran MiXCR on the 5' RACE reads. The top ten clones hold less than 8% of a sample with 1.2 million to 1.5 million distinct CDR3 sequences, roughly 45% of them seen once. Material: blood. The receptor source for this set is a woman under 30 in good health. The CDR3 runs from the conserved cysteine through the conserved F or W. The order of the fields is V gene, J gene, CDR3 length, D gene, clone size, CDR3 protein, CDR3 DNA. A D gene is named only where the DNA matches it firmly. A clone size is listed for some rows: how often the clone was seen (once, few, many), or a class if it is expanded.

>TRBV21-1|TRBJ2-7|15|-|-
CASSKDGQKSCEQYF
TGTGCCAGCAGCAAAGACGGGCAGAAGTCTTGCGAGCAGTACTTC
>TRBV19|TRBJ1-1|12|-|-
CASSIVAGEAFF
TGTGCCAGTAGTATAGTGGCGGGGGAAGCTTTCTTT
>TRBV6-5|TRBJ1-4|15|-|few
CASSVGGATREKLFF
TGTGCCAGCAGCGTGGGGGGGGCTACGAGGGAAAAACTGTTTTTT
>TRBV29-1|TRBJ2-1|16|TRBD2|-
CSVDGLAGSPGDEQFF
TGCAGCGTAGACGGACTAGCGGGGTCCCCAGGGGATGAGCAGTTCTTC
>TRBV5-1|TRBJ2-7|12|-|-
CASSRQGHEQYF
TGCGCCAGCAGCCGGCAAGGGCACGAGCAGTACTTC
>TRBV6-5|TRBJ1-2|15|TRBD1|-
CASSPPRTGNYGYTF
TGTGCCAGCAGTCCACCCAGGACAGGAAACTATGGCTACACCTTC
>TRBV12-3/TRBV12-4|TRBJ1-2|14|-|-
CAGSPDGKNYGYTF
TGTGCCGGCAGTCCTGACGGGAAGAACTATGGCTACACCTTC
>TRBV15|TRBJ2-5|16|-|-
CATSRPGGSAQETQYF
TGTGCCACCAGCAGACCCGGAGGTAGCGCACAAGAGACCCAGTACTTC
>TRBV29-1|TRBJ2-1|13|TRBD2|many
CSVRSSGPLEQFF
TGCAGCGTTAGGTCTAGCGGACCCCTTGAGCAGTTCTTC
>TRBV2|TRBJ2-7|20|TRBD2|-
CASRGRDIGTSGLVSYEQYF
TGTGCCAGCAGAGGACGGGACATTGGGACTAGCGGACTTGTCTCCTACGAGCAGTACTTC
>TRBV10-2|TRBJ2-7|18|-|few
CASSEPSGGRYIVYEQYF
TGCGCCAGCAGTGAGCCGAGTGGGGGGCGCTATATAGTCTACGAGCAGTACTTC
>TRBV7-9|TRBJ2-7|15|TRBD1|-
CASSLFETGPYEQYF
TGTGCCAGCAGCTTATTTGAGACAGGGCCCTACGAGCAGTACTTC
>TRBV20-1|TRBJ2-1|13|-|-
CSAPTPGSIEQFF
TGCAGTGCCCCGACCCCAGGGAGTATCGAGCAGTTCTTC
>TRBV5-1|TRBJ2-5|15|TRBD1|-
CASSPWTGEDNEQYF
TGCGCCAGCAGCCCCTGGACAGGGGAGGACAATGAGCAGTACTTC
>TRBV6-7|TRBJ2-7|15|TRBD1|-
CASSRGTGVPYEQYF
TGTGCCAGCAGCCGCGGGACAGGGGTTCCGTACGAGCAGTACTTC
>TRBV7-8|TRBJ2-3|16|TRBD2|-
CASSLPIAGHTDTQYF
TGTGCCAGCAGCTTACCCATAGCGGGGCACACAGATACGCAGTATTTT
>TRBV6-1|TRBJ2-2|17|TRBD2|few
CASSPKIAGVGTGELFF
TGTGCCAGCAGTCCAAAAATAGCGGGAGTAGGGACCGGGGAGCTGTTTTTT
>TRBV9|TRBJ2-1|15|TRBD2|-
CASNPGTSGSNEQFF
TGTGCCAGCAACCCCGGGACTAGCGGGAGTAATGAGCAGTTCTTC
>TRBV5-1|TRBJ2-1|16|TRBD2|-
CASRKPGLAGYNEQFF
TGCGCCAGCCGTAAGCCGGGACTAGCGGGATACAATGAGCAGTTCTTC
>TRBV12-3/TRBV12-4|TRBJ1-3|14|-|few
CASSLMNSGNTIYF
TGTGCCAGCAGTTTAATGAACTCTGGAAACACCATATATTTT
>TRBV7-6|TRBJ2-7|15|TRBD1|-
CASSSEGQGSYEQYF
TGTGCCAGCAGCTCCGAGGGACAGGGGTCTTACGAGCAGTACTTC
>TRBV6-1|TRBJ1-2|15|-|once
CASRRATDSLYGYTF
TGTGCCAGCAGGCGGGCGACAGACTCTCTATATGGCTACACCTTC
>TRBV19|TRBJ1-2|15|TRBD1|-
CASRTRDRVSSGYTF
TGTGCCAGTCGAACGAGGGACAGGGTCAGTTCTGGCTACACCTTC
>TRBV7-2|TRBJ2-3|16|-|few
CASNSIGRPSTDTQYF
TGTGCCAGCAACTCCATCGGGCGCCCTAGCACAGATACGCAGTATTTT
>TRBV7-2|TRBJ2-2|15|-|-
CASSKDIRGGGELFF
TGTGCCAGCAGCAAGGACATCCGAGGGGGCGGGGAGCTGTTTTTT
>TRBV20-1|TRBJ2-1|13|-|few
CSASTTEGNEQFF
TGCAGTGCTAGTACCACGGAGGGGAATGAGCAGTTCTTC
>TRBV7-9|TRBJ2-5|17|TRBD1|few
CASGIYRQGTSMETQYF
TGTGCCAGCGGGATCTACCGACAGGGTACAAGTATGGAGACCCAGTACTTC
>TRBV20-1|TRBJ2-5|13|TRBD1|-
CSAITGVGETQYF
TGCAGTGCTATAACAGGGGTAGGAGAGACCCAGTACTTC
>TRBV20-1|TRBJ2-7|13|-|-
CSASGRETYEQYF
TGCAGTGCTAGCGGTCGGGAAACCTACGAGCAGTACTTC
>TRBV6-5|TRBJ2-7|18|TRBD2|-
CASSLTAPSGGSSYEQYF
TGTGCCAGCAGCCTTACTGCTCCTAGCGGGGGCAGCTCCTACGAGCAGTACTTC
>TRBV6-6|TRBJ1-2|15|TRBD1|-
CASIDSGQENYGYTF
TGTGCCAGCATTGACTCAGGACAGGAGAACTATGGCTACACCTTC
>TRBV5-6|TRBJ1-6|16|-|-
CASSFGPGGINSPLHF
TGTGCCAGCAGCTTTGGGCCGGGGGGAATTAATTCACCCCTCCACTTT
>TRBV12-3/TRBV12-4|TRBJ1-1|16|-|-
CASSTTAGTVNTEAFF
TGTGCCAGCAGTACGACCGCGGGTACGGTGAACACTGAAGCTTTCTTT